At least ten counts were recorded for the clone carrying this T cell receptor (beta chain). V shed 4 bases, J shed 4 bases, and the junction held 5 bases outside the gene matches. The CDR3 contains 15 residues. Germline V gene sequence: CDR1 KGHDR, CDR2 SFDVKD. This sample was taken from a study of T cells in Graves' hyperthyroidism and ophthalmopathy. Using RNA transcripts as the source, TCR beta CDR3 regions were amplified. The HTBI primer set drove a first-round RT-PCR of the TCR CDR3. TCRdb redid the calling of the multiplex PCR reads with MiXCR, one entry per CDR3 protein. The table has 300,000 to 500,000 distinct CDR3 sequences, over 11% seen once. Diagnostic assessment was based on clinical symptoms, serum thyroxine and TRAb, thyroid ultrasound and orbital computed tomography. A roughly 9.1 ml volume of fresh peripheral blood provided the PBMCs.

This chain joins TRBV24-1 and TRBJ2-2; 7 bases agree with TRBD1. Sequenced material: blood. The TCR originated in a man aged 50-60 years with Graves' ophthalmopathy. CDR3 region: CATSDPGQITGELFF. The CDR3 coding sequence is TGTGCCACCAGTGACCCGGGACAGATCACCGGGGAGCTGTTTTTT.